This T cell receptor beta chain was identified in a study of T cell clonotyping in hematopoietic cell transplantation. Study-level information: Pretransplant recipient samples were taken after cytoreduction.

TCRdb's table, derived via immunoSEQ multiplex PCR, lists solely in-frame clones and lacks some. The sample has 25,000 or so clones, around 70% seen once; the top ten hold about 5.9%. Germline assignment: CDR1 SNHLY and CDR2 FYNNEI. Trimming removed 7 bases from V and 10 bases from J, with 4 bases in between. The CDR3 extends over 8 amino acids. Findings of the study overall: CD4 and CD8 repertoire contributions could not be separated without sorting. At the given depth, recipient repertoires were over 95% de novo clonotypes.

This clone was picked up a small number of times. Its matching antigen is unknown. Time point meaning: recipient sample about 28 days before transplant, after cytoreduction. V and J are TRBV2 and TRBJ1-1; D gene uncertain. The TCR sequence derives from a man aged 50-60 years with myelodysplastic syndrome. Some clones in this sample may be carry-over from other donors' samples. The sequencing here drew on peripheral blood mononuclear cells, taken before stem cell transplant. The CDR3 reads CASKTAFF. CDR3 bases: TGTGCCAGCAAGACAGCTTTCTTT. Looking up the rest from reference TRBV2 and TRBJ1-1 gives the full variable domain: EPEVTQTPSHQVTQMGQEVILRCVPISNHLYFYWYRQILGQKVEFLVSFYNNEISEKSEIFDDQFSVERPDGSNFTLKIRSTKLEDSAMYFCASKTAFFGQGTRLTVV.